In its sample, the clone carrying this T cell receptor (beta chain) was seen a few times. The antigen remains unidentified. Since all of the isolated RNA was reverse transcribed, expressed TCRB transcripts were what got sequenced. Sequencing used immunoSEQ multiplex PCR; TCRdb keeps in-frame clones, though not all of them. The sample carries about 900,000 clones, roughly 17% recorded once. These data belong to a study of beta chain features in type 1 diabetes. Germline V gives CDR1 MNHEY, CDR2 SMNVEV (reference sequence). Trimming shortened V by 6 bases and J by 0 bases, and 9 bases separated the two germline ends. This CDR3 region has 13 residues. Study-wide findings and caveats: Cells carrying high TCR expression could end up over-represented when cDNA is sequenced. The similarity of naive, central memory and Treg TCRB repertoires appeared greater among patients than among healthy donors.

This chain joins TRBV27 and TRBJ2-7; D is uncertain. The sample consisted of naive CD4+ T cells from blood. The TCR comes from a woman aged 18-29 years in good health. The CDR3 DNA follows: TGTGCCAGCAGCCGGACGGACTCCTACGAGCAGTACTTC. Residues: CASSRTDSYEQYF.